These 27 T cell receptor beta chains came from one sample sequenced in a study of cytomegalovirus exposure and HLA in healthy donors. Amplification used 60 Vbeta primers and 13 Jbeta primers. Here immunoSEQ multiplex PCR was the method, and the copy in TCRdb shows in-frame clones only, minus some. The repertoire holds 150,000 or so clones, with around three quarters as singletons. Sequenced: PBMCs. These receptors all come from a man aged 40-50 years in good health and CMV-seropositive.

The V and J genes are TRBV5-1 and TRBJ2-1, with 15 bases matching TRBD2. This CDR3 is 16 amino acids long. The trim removed 1 base at V and 7 bases at J, leaving 3 bases unmatched. The germline gives CDR1 SGHRS, CDR2 YFSETQ. In nucleotides, the CDR3 is TGCGCCAGCAGCTTGTGGGGGACTAGCGGGAGGAATGAGCAGTTCTTC. Translated: CASSLWGTSGRNEQFF.

A note on this clone: Sequence at one end of the junction differs from germline and may be a read error. The V and J genes are TRBV7-9 and TRBJ2-1; 9 nucleotides agree with TRBD2. In germline, CDR1 is SEHNR, CDR2 FQNEAQ (reference sequence). This CDR3 comprises 15 residues. In nucleotides, the CDR3 is TGTTCCAGCAGCTCGCGGGAGGGCAATAGGGATGAGCAGTTCTTC. Translation gives CSSSSREGNRDEQFF. Filled out from reference TRBV7-9 and TRBJ2-1, the complete variable domain reads DTGVSQNPRHKITKRGQNVTFRCDPISEHNRLYWYRQTLGQGPEFLTYFQNEAQLEKSRLLSDRFSAERPKGSFSTLEIQRTEQGDSAMYLCSSSSREGNRDEQFFGPGTRLTVL.

The table lists this clone with a few counts. The chain recombines TRBV9 with TRBJ2-7; D is uncertain. The CDR3 consists of 14 residues. Per germline, CDR1 SGDLS and CDR2 YYNGEE. V was clipped by 4 bases and J by 7 bases, with 18 bases between them. In DNA, the CDR3 is TGTGCCAGCAGCCCTAACCCGACGGGTTTAGAGCAGTACTTC. It yields the protein CASSPNPTGLEQYF.

This chain connects TRBV4-1 to TRBJ2-5; 15 bases agree with TRBD2. The CDR3 totals 15 residues. The V gene end was trimmed by 1 base and the J gene end by 9 bases; junction bases not matched to a gene: 3. From germline, CDR1 is MGHRA and CDR2 YSYEKL. The CDR3 DNA is TGCGCCAGCAGCCAAGGCGGACTAGCGGGGGGGTCCCAGTACTTC. Protein: CASSQGGLAGGSQYF.

The V call is TRBV5-5, the J call TRBJ2-2, with TRBD2 matching 12 bases. Trimming removed 0 bases from V and 7 bases from J; junction bases left unmatched: 4. This CDR3 has 16 amino acids. The germline gives CDR1 SGHKS, CDR2 YYEKEE (reference sequence). Here the CDR3 DNA reads TGTGCCAGCAGCTTGGAACTAGCGGGAGGTTTCGGGGAGCTGTTTTTT. This gives the protein CASSLELAGGFGELFF.

A note on this clone: The germline gene is not matched at one end of the junction; a read error may be the cause. The chain has TRBV2 and TRBJ2-7; D possibly corresponds to TRBD1 (7 bases). Germline CDR1 reads SNHLY; CDR2 reads FYNNEI. The CDR3 is 15 amino acids. The CDR3 region has the DNA TGTGCCGGCAGCCCCAGGGGGGCCCGCGGCGACGAGCAGTACTTC. Translating it yields CAGSPRGARGDEQYF.

The V gene is TRBV6-1, the J gene TRBJ1-3; D unresolved. The ends were cut back, 7 bases at V and 3 bases at J, with 16 bases in the middle. The CDR3 loop spans 15 amino acids. From germline, CDR1 is MNHNS and CDR2 SASEGT. The CDR3, as DNA: TGTGCCAGCAATCGACGGGAGGGTTATGGAAACACCATATATTTT. This sequence encodes CASNRREGYGNTIYF.

The chain uses TRBV18 and TRBJ1-6, with a weak D call TRBD1 (5 bases). V lost 2 bases and J lost 7, with 6 bases in between. Germline V gene sequence: CDR1 KGHSH, CDR2 LQKENI. The CDR3 runs to 13 residues. For the CDR3, the DNA is TGTGCCAGCTCACCAGGGGGGAATTCACCCCTCCACTTT. Its protein product is CASSPGGNSPLHF.

The chain has TRBV7-2 and TRBJ2-7, with D possibly matching TRBD2 (5 bases). Germline lookup yields CDR1 SGHTA and CDR2 FQGNSA. CDR3 length: 14 amino acids. The V gene lost 1 base and the J gene lost 7 bases, with 14 bases spanning the gap. CDR3 DNA sequence: TGTGCCAGCAGCTTAGTATCTAGCTCGCGTGAGCAGTACTTC. Translating gives CASSLVSSSREQYF.

This clone occurred once. The V and J genes are TRBV7-2 and TRBJ2-2; 8 bases fit TRBD1. This CDR3 spans 16 amino acids. CDR1 and CDR2 from the germline V gene are SGHTA and FQGNSA. Losses at the gene ends were 4 bases for V and 3 bases for J; bases not matched to a gene: 7. DNA of the CDR3: TGTGCCAGCAGCTCTCAGGGGGCTGTTTACACCGGGGAGCTGTTTTTT. Translated, it gives CASSSQGAVYTGELFF.

V usage is TRBV10-1 and J usage is TRBJ2-5, with 10 bases lining up with TRBD1. The CDR3 consists of 13 residues. Germline CDR1 WNHNN, CDR2 SYGVQD (reference sequence). V shed 0 bases and J 13 bases; nucleotides not matched to a gene: 5. The CDR3 here is CASSESTGGATYF. CDR3 coding DNA: TGCGCCAGCAGTGAGTCGACAGGGGGCGCAACGTACTTC.

The chain is built from TRBV10-3 and TRBJ2-3; 9 nucleotides align to TRBD2. The CDR3 extends over 18 amino acids. CDR1 is ENHRY and CDR2 is SYGVKD in the germline V gene. Trimming cost V 2 bases and J 0 bases; bases outside gene matches: 9. CDR3 region: CAISEKGTSGYSTDTQYF. CDR3 nucleotides: TGTGCCATCAGTGAGAAAGGAACTAGCGGGTACAGCACAGATACGCAGTATTTT.

This rearrangement joins TRBV25-1 to TRBJ2-1; TRBD2 matches 10 bases. The CDR3 consists of 16 residues. Germline V lookup: CDR1 MGHDK, CDR2 SYGVNS. V was pared by 3 bases and J by 9 bases, with 11 bases of the junction left unmatched. DNA for the CDR3: TGTGCCAGCAGTGATCCCGGGACTAGCGATGGGGGTGAGCAGTTCTTC. Translating it yields CASSDPGTSDGGEQFF. The full variable domain, completed using reference TRBV25-1 and TRBJ2-1, is EADIYQTPRYLVIGTGKKITLECSQTMGHDKMYWYQQDPGMELHLIHYSYGVNSTEKGDLSSESTVSRIRTEHFPLTLESARPSHTSQYLCASSDPGTSDGGEQFFGPGTRLTVL.

V is TRBV28 and J is TRBJ2-1; the match to TRBD2 covers 12 bases. The germline gives CDR1 MDHEN, CDR2 SYDVKM. Trimming removed 4 bases from V and 8 bases from J; junction bases left unmatched: 6. The CDR3 loop spans 15 amino acids. CDR3 in amino acids: CASSYRTSGMDEQFF. CDR3 DNA: TGTGCCAGCAGTTATAGGACTAGCGGGATGGATGAGCAGTTCTTC.

The rearrangement links TRBV5-6 to TRBJ2-7; 11 bases match TRBD1. The CDR3 extends over 15 amino acids. From germline, CDR1 is SGHDT and CDR2 YYEEEE. Losses at the gene ends were 1 base for V and 7 bases for J; bases not matched to a gene: 7. This chain's CDR3 is CASSLRGTGGGEQYF. The DNA of the CDR3 is TGTGCCAGCAGCTTGAGGGGGACAGGGGGAGGGGAGCAGTACTTC.

This chain links TRBV10-3 with TRBJ1-1; 10 nucleotides line up with TRBD1. Germline V gene data show CDR1 as ENHRY and CDR2 as SYGVKD. V shed 7 bases and J 10 bases; nucleotides not matched to a gene: 12. CDR3 length equals 14 residues. CDR3 sequence reads: CAINPTGQGRRAFF. CDR3 DNA sequence: TGTGCCATCAATCCTACGGGACAGGGGCGCCGAGCTTTCTTT.

The chain employs TRBV4-3 and TRBJ1-1; D is ambiguous. Trimming removed 0 bases at V and 5 bases at J, with 13 bases between. This CDR3 region has 15 residues. Germline V gene sequence: CDR1 LGHNA, CDR2 YSLEER. Here the CDR3 reads CASSQDLAGWTEAFF. CDR3 nucleotide sequence: TGCGCCAGCAGCCAAGATTTAGCCGGTTGGACTGAAGCTTTCTTT.

The J gene is TRBJ1-3, the V gene TRBV9, with TRBD1 matching over 8 bases. The CDR3 spans 16 residues. Germline V gene data show CDR1 as SGDLS and CDR2 as YYNGEE. Germline trimming cut 2 bases from V and 4 bases from J; bases unmatched to any gene: 8. As DNA, the CDR3 is TGTGCCAGCAGCGTTCAGGGGGCGCGTCTGGGAAACACCATATATTTT. It codes for CASSVQGARLGNTIYF.

The chain couples TRBV18 to TRBJ2-3, with 7 bases that match TRBD1. Trimming took 2 bases from V and 3 from J; bases not matched to a gene: 5. Germline lookup yields CDR1 KGHSH and CDR2 LQKENI. The CDR3 consists of 15 residues. The CDR3 sequence is CASSPFGTATDTQYF. The CDR3 DNA follows: TGTGCCAGCTCACCATTTGGGACAGCGACAGATACGCAGTATTTT.

J is TRBJ2-7 and V is TRBV28, with D perhaps matching TRBD1 (6 bases). Germline V gives CDR1 MDHEN, CDR2 SYDVKM. The V gene lost 6 bases and the J gene lost 7 bases, with 22 bases spanning the gap. CDR3 size: 15 residues. CDR3 DNA: TGTGCCAGCAGCCAACCTACAGGGATGGTCAGGGAGCAGTACTTC. This codes for CASSQPTGMVREQYF.

This sequence joins TRBV9 and TRBJ2-1, with TRBD2 identical over 8 bases. J was trimmed by 9 bases and V by 0 bases; bases with no gene match: 11. Per the germline V gene, CDR1 is SGDLS and CDR2 is YYNGEE. CDR3 length: 16 residues. The CDR3 is CASSVEAGRGVGEQFF. In nucleotides, the CDR3 is TGTGCCAGCAGCGTAGAAGCCGGGAGGGGGGTCGGTGAGCAGTTCTTC.

This chain links TRBV11-3 with TRBJ2-2; 8 bases match TRBD2. CDR1 is SGHNT, CDR2 YENEEA, per germline. The length of the CDR3 is 17 residues. J lost 4 bases, V lost 3 bases, and 10 bases had no gene match. CDR3: CASSFPGGREGTGELFF. CDR3 nucleotide sequence: TGTGCCAGCAGCTTCCCGGGGGGGCGTGAAGGCACCGGGGAGCTGTTTTTT. The whole variable domain, remainder taken from reference TRBV11-3 and TRBJ2-2, is EAGVVQSPRYKIIEKKQPVAFWCNPISGHNTLYWYLQNLGQGPELLIRYENEEAVDDSQLPKDRFSAERLKGVDSTLKIQPAELGDSAVYLCASSFPGGREGTGELFFGEGSRLTVL.

The gene calls are TRBV10-3 and TRBJ1-5; the D gene is possibly TRBD1 (6 bases). The CDR3 has 13 residues. With 5 bases removed from V and 5 bases from J, the gap between germline ends came to 10 bases. CDR1 is ENHRY and CDR2 is SYGVKD in the germline V gene. The CDR3 is CAISPYRDQPQHF. In DNA form, the CDR3 reads TGTGCCATCAGTCCGTACAGGGATCAGCCCCAGCATTTT.

The CDR3 is CASSRRDSQPTEAFF. In DNA, the CDR3 is TGTGCCAGCAGTCGAAGGGACAGCCAACCCACTGAAGCTTTCTTT. The chain couples TRBV27 to TRBJ1-1; 7 bases are a match to TRBD1. V lost 5 bases to trimming and J lost 4 bases; unmatched junction nucleotides: 10. Germline V gene sequence: CDR1 MNHEY, CDR2 SMNVEV (reference sequence). This CDR3 comprises 15 residues.

This clone was seen a few times. This chain uses TRBV5-1 with TRBJ2-7; perhaps TRBD1 as D (6 bases). Between the trimmed V and J ends, which lost 4 bases and 3 bases, there was a span of 11 bases. Per the germline V gene, CDR1 is SGHRS and CDR2 is YFSETQ. This CDR3 is built from 13 residues. The CDR3 sequence: CASSTTGYYEQYF. The CDR3 coding sequence is TGCGCCAGCAGCACGACAGGTTACTACGAGCAGTACTTC.

On this clone: Other DNA variants within this sample encode the same CDR3. The chain uses TRBV7-9 and TRBJ2-7; 11 nucleotides line up with TRBD2. The V segment lost 6 bases and the J segment 6 bases; nucleotides outside the gene matches: 7. This CDR3 spans 14 amino acids. Germline values: CDR1 SEHNR, CDR2 FQNEAQ (reference sequence). The CDR3 bases are TGTGCCAGCAGTCTCGGGACTAGCGGAGCCGAGCAGTACTTC. It encodes CASSLGTSGAEQYF.

The chain joins TRBV6-4 to TRBJ2-7; 11 bases match TRBD2. CDR1 is MRHNA, CDR2 SNTAGT, per germline. V lost 3 bases to trimming and J lost 4 bases; unmatched junction nucleotides: 11. This CDR3 region has 17 residues. The CDR3: CASSEASGRSGRYEQYF. CDR3 bases: TGTGCCAGCAGTGAGGCTAGCGGGAGGAGTGGTCGGTACGAGCAGTACTTC.